This T cell receptor beta chain was recorded in a study of blood T cell repertoires in COVID-19. Sequencing used immunoSEQ multiplex PCR; TCRdb keeps in-frame clones, though not all of them. The table has 150,000 to 200,000 clones, approximately 90% seen once. From germline, CDR1 is SGHNT and CDR2 YENEEA. CDR3 size: 16 residues. The V and J ends lost 0 bases and 0 bases respectively, with 12 bases between them. The source is a middle-aged woman in a cohort exposed to, infected with or recovered from COVID-19 (not recorded which). The rearrangement joins TRBV11-3 to TRBJ2-7; no firm D call. Sequenced material: PBMCs or T cells enriched from blood (not recorded which). As DNA, the CDR3 is TGTGCCAGCAGCTTAGAATCTGCGCTCCACTCCTACGAGCAGTACTTC. Protein product: CASSLESALHSYEQYF.